Each of the 5 T cell receptor beta chains below was sequenced from the same sample in a study of blood T cells in healthy people across ages. With a J-beta primer mix and a sample-barcoded 5' primer, a second PCR ran roughly 7 to 11 cycles. TCRdb reanalysed the 5' RACE reads using MiXCR and keeps one entry per CDR3 protein. The sample includes around 1,500,000 distinct CDR3 sequences, 25% to 30% of them seen just once. Sequences were obtained from blood. These receptors all come from a woman in her twenties or thirties in good health.

Only a few counts were recorded for this clonotype. The chain employs TRBV11-2 and TRBJ1-6; D gene unclear. The length of the CDR3 is 15 residues. The V gene lost 4 bases and the J gene lost 7 bases, with 14 bases spanning the gap. The germline CDR1 and CDR2 sequences are SGHAT and FQNNGV. DNA of the CDR3: TGTGCCAGCAGCTACTCGGCGTCCAAAAATTCACCCCTCCACTTT. Translating gives CASSYSASKNSPLHF.

The sample holds one count of this clonotype. One base away lies a much larger clone, so this may be a sequencing read error. The V gene is TRBV5-1, the J gene TRBJ2-5, with D unresolved. CDR1 and CDR2 from the germline V gene are SGHRS and YFSETQ. The V end lost 4 bases, the J end lost 4 bases, and 11 bases lay between the germline ends. This CDR3 contains 13 residues. The CDR3 loop is CASSADHRETQYF. CDR3 in DNA: TGCGCCAGCAGCGCGGACCACCGAGAGACCCAGTACTTC.

This clonotype showed up many times. V and J are TRBV7-2 and TRBJ2-4, with 10 positions matching TRBD2. The CDR3 contains 15 residues. The V gene's germline CDR1 is SGHTA and CDR2 FQGNSA. Losses at the gene ends were 5 bases for V and 7 bases for J; bases not matched to a gene: 8. The CDR3 protein is CASSQGEREGNIQYF. CDR3 DNA: TGTGCCAGCAGCCAGGGCGAGCGGGAGGGGAACATTCAGTACTTC. The whole variable domain, filled in from reference TRBV7-2 and TRBJ2-4, reads GAGVSQSPSNKVTEKGKDVELRCDPISGHTALYWYRQSLGQGLEFLIYFQGNSAPDKSGLPSDRFSAERTGGSVSTLTIQRTQQEDSAVYLCASSQGEREGNIQYFGAGTRLSVL.

This clonotype was seen only a few times. The V gene is TRBV5-1, the J gene TRBJ1-2; 11 bases map to TRBD1. CDR1 and CDR2 (germline): SGHRS, YFSETQ. The CDR3 loop spans 17 amino acids. Trimming took 3 bases from V and 3 from J; bases not matched to a gene: 10. The CDR3 reads CASSSDRGQGGDYGYTF. In DNA form, the CDR3 reads TGCGCCAGCAGCTCGGACAGGGGGCAAGGTGGTGACTATGGCTACACCTTC.

V and J are TRBV12-3 or TRBV12-4 and TRBJ1-2; no firm D call. There are 13 residues in the CDR3. Trimming took off 6 bases at V and 7 bases at J, with 15 bases between the two ends. CDR3 DNA: TGTGCCAGCAGCGCTGATAGCCTTGGTGGCTACACCTTC. Protein sequence: CASSADSLGGYTF.